This T cell receptor beta chain was sequenced during a study of blood T cell repertoires in COVID-19. Study background: Collection of acute and convalescent COVID-19 samples took place in the United States, Italy and Spain. PBMCs, B-cell-depleted T cells, or T cells were the source of the cDNA or gDNA that made up the material.

A single count supports this clone. Per the original methods: By means of reference gene primer amplification, nucleated cell counts were estimated. Assay used: immunoSEQ multiplex PCR; TCRdb lists only in-frame clones, some missing. The V and J calls and clone size were taken over from that table, and D and trimming were inferred from the DNA. The sample lists 97,000 or so clones, approximately 88% occurring once. Germline values: CDR1 MNHEY, CDR2 SVGEGT. Deletions cut 5 bases from V and 4 bases from J, with 11 bases between. CDR3 length: 13 residues. The chain combines TRBV6-2 or TRBV6-3 with TRBJ1-2; D unclear. Sequencing input: peripheral blood. This receptor was identified in a human donor in a cohort sampled during active COVID-19. This CDR3 reads CASSRGPLYGYTF. The CDR3 DNA reads TGTGCCAGCAGTCGAGGGCCCCTCTATGGCTACACCTTC.